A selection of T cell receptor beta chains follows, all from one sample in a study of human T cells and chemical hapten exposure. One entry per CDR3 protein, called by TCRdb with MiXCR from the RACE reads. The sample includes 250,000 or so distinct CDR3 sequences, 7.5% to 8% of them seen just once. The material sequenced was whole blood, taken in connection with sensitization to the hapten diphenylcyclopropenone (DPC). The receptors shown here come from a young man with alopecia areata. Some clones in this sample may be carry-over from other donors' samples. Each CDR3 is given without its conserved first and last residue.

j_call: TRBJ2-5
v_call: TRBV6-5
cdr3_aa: ASSYSAGEQETQY

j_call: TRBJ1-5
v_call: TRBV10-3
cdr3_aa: AISESKSSNQPQH

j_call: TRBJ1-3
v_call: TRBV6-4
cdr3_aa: ASSDSPGNTIY

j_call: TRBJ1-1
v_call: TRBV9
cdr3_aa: ASSGGAGLVDTEAF

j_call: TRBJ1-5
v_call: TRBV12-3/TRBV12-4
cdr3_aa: ASSPTAHSNQPQH

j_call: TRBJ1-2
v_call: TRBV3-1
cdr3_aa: ASSQVGSGRNYGYT

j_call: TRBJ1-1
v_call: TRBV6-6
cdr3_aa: ASSYVKSADQAF

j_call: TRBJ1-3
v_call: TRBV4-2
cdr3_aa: ASSQDEQTISGNTIY

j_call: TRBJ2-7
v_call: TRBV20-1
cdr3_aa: SAPTRGAGREQY

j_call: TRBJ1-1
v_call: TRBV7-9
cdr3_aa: ASNELTGLNTEAF

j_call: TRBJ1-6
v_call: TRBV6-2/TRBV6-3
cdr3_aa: ASSSLRQGGSPLH

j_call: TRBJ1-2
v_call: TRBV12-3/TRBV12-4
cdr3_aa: ASSFRVRDGYT

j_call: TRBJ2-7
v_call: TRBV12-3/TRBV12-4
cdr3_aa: ASSPPTGGASYEQY

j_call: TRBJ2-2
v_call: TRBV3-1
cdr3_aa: ASSQVRTVNTGELF

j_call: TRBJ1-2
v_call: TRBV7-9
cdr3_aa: ASSLNWGPETNYGYT

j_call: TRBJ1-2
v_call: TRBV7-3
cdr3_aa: ASSFTRDGYT

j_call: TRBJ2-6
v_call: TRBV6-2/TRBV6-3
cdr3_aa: ASSRSLGSGANVLT

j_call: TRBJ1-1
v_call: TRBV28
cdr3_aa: ASSLDRGEAF

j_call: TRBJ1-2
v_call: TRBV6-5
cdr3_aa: ASSTRGEGAYGYT

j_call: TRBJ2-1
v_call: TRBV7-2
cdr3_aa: ASSLSSSGNEQF

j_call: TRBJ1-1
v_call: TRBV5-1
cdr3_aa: ASSREQGSFTEAF

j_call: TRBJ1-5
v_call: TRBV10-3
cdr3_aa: AISEEVNQPQH

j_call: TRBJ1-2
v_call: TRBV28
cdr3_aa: ASTLWGVNYGYT

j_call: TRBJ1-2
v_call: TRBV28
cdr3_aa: ASSLGGANYGYT

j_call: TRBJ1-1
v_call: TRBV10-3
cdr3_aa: AISPAMGTASVAF